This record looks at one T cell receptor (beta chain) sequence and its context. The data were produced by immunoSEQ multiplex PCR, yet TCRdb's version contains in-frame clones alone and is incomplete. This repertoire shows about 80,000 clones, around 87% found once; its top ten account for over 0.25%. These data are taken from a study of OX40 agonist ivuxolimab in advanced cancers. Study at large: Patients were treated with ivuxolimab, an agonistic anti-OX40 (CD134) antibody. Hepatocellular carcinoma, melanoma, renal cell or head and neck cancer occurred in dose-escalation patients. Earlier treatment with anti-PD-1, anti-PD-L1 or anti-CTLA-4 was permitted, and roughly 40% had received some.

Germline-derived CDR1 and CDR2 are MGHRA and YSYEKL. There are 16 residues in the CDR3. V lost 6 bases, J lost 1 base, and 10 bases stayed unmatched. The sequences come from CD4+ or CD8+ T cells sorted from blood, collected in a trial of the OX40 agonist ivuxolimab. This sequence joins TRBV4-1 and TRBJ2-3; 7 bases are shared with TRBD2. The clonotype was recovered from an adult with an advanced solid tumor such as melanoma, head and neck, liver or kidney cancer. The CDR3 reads CASRLTLRGGTDTQYF. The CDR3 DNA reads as TGCGCCAGCAGACTCACACTACGGGGGGGCACAGATACGCAGTATTTT.